A single sample gave rise to the 10 T cell receptor beta chains below, sequenced in a study of CD8 T cells in ankylosing spondylitis. TCRdb reprocessed the 5' RACE reads with MiXCR, giving one entry per CDR3 protein. The sample lists approximately 250,000 distinct CDR3 sequences, under 30% occurring once. The sample taken for sequencing was blood, either unsorted or a sorted T cell fraction (not recorded which). Receptor source: a male donor with ankylosing spondylitis or in good health (not recorded which).

This clonotype was detected only a few times. The gene calls are TRBV7-2 and TRBJ2-3; D uncertain. Per the germline V gene, CDR1 is SGHTA and CDR2 is FQGNSA. The CDR3 runs 14 residues. Trimming left V 0 bases short and J 10 bases short, with 14 bases between. The CDR3 reads CASSLAPSHWAQYF. CDR3 DNA sequence: TGTGCCAGCAGCTTAGCACCTTCGCACTGGGCGCAGTATTTT.

This clonotype was seen repeatedly, ten times or more. The chain links TRBV20-1 to TRBJ2-1; D ambiguous. The V and J ends lost 8 bases and 9 bases respectively, with 17 bases between them. The germline CDR1 and CDR2 sequences are DFQATT and SNEGSKA (reference sequence). The length of the CDR3 is 12 residues. In nucleotides, the CDR3 is TGCAGTCCCCGCTCAGCCCCGAGTGAGCAGTTCTTC. Translating gives CSPRSAPSEQFF.

A few counts support this clonotype. The chain is built from TRBV6-1 and TRBJ2-1, with D perhaps TRBD2 (5 bases). CDR3 length: 13 residues. Germline V CDR1 and CDR2: MNHNS, SASEGT. Trimming took off 4 bases at V and 3 bases at J, with 7 bases between the two ends. The CDR3 is CASSGRDYNEQFF. CDR3 coding DNA: TGTGCCAGCAGTGGTCGGGACTACAATGAGCAGTTCTTC.

This clonotype was detected a few times. The V call is TRBV29-1, the J call TRBJ2-3; 16 bases match TRBD2. V lost 6 bases and J lost 7; bases outside the gene matches: 7. CDR3 size: 15 residues. CDR1 SQVTM and CDR2 ANQGSEA come from the germline V gene. The CDR3: CSVRGLAGGGNTQYF. The CDR3 DNA is TGCAGCGTCCGGGGACTAGCGGGGGGGGGAAATACGCAGTATTTT.

This clonotype was detected only a few times. The rearrangement uses TRBV29-1 and TRBJ2-3, with 7 positions matching TRBD1. V gave up 5 bases and J gave up 4 bases; unmatched junction bases: 3. This CDR3 contains 12 residues. Germline values: CDR1 SQVTM, CDR2 ANQGSEA. CDR3: CSVKGGADTQYF. CDR3 in DNA: TGCAGCGTTAAAGGGGGCGCAGATACGCAGTATTTT.

This clonotype was counted at least ten times. V and J are TRBV5-1 and TRBJ2-1; 8 bases line up with TRBD2. The CDR3 has 14 residues. Germline CDR1 SGHRS, CDR2 YFSETQ. Germline trimming cut 7 bases from V and 5 bases from J; bases unmatched to any gene: 8. The CDR3 loop is CASRVAGGHNEQFF. CDR3 DNA: TGCGCCAGCCGTGTGGCGGGGGGACACAATGAGCAGTTCTTC. Drawing the rest from reference TRBV5-1 and TRBJ2-1, the complete variable domain is KAGVTQTPRYLIKTRGQQVTLSCSPISGHRSVSWYQQTPGQGLQFLFEYFSETQRNKGNFPGRFSGRQFSNSRSEMNVSTLELGDSALYLCASRVAGGHNEQFFGPGTRLTVL.

The genes are TRBV20-1 and TRBJ2-7; D is perhaps TRBD1 or TRBD2 (6 bases each). V was pared by 2 bases and J by 7 bases, with 27 bases between. Germline V gene lookup returns CDR1 DFQATT and CDR2 SNEGSKA (reference sequence). CDR3 size: 17 residues. CDR3 sequence reads: CSARPRGGRGFTGEQYF. DNA of the CDR3: TGCAGTGCTAGACCCCGAGGGGGGCGGGGATTTACGGGGGAGCAGTACTTC.

The gene calls are TRBV10-1 and TRBJ2-5; either TRBD1 or TRBD2 may fit D (5 bases each). V shed 2 bases and J shed 7 bases, with 14 bases lying between them. Germline V gives CDR1 WNHNN, CDR2 SYGVQD (reference sequence). The CDR3 length is 14 residues. The CDR3 DNA follows: TGCGCCAGCAGTGAGCTGGGACGTGGGGGGACCCAGTACTTC. Translated: CASSELGRGGTQYF.

The rearrangement uses TRBV30 and TRBJ2-3; no clear D gene. Germline lookup yields CDR1 GTSNPN and CDR2 SVGIG (reference sequence). The CDR3 runs 12 residues. V gave up 3 bases and J gave up 6 bases, with 10 bases separating them. CDR3 sequence reads: CAWSVGPDTQYF. The CDR3, as DNA: TGTGCCTGGAGCGTCGGGCCGGATACGCAGTATTTT.

This clonotype appeared many times. This rearrangement joins TRBV7-2 to TRBJ1-5; 10 bases agree with TRBD1. Per the germline V gene, CDR1 is SGHTA and CDR2 is FQGNSA. Unmatched junction bases numbered 8, after V lost 5 bases and J lost 4 bases. The CDR3 length is 16 residues. DNA of the CDR3: TGTGCCAGCAGCCAAGCGACAGGGGGCACTAATCAGCCCCAGCATTTT. Translating it yields CASSQATGGTNQPQHF.